This T cell receptor beta chain comes out of a study of blood T cell repertoires in COVID-19. In the study overall: The analysed material was cDNA or gDNA that came from T cells, B-cell-depleted T cells, or PBMCs.

Sequencing used immunoSEQ multiplex PCR; TCRdb keeps in-frame clones, though not all of them. The profile shows 150,000 to 200,000 clones, more than 65% of them singletons. V was trimmed by 1 base and J by 2 bases, leaving 6 bases between them. In germline, CDR1 is SGHDT, CDR2 YYEEEE. The CDR3 runs 13 residues. Grouping used clinical history reported by participants in a survey and questionnaire. This clonotype originated in a woman aged 45-65 years with acute COVID-19. The specimen was PBMCs or T cells enriched from blood (not recorded which). V is TRBV5-6 and J is TRBJ1-2; no firm D call. CDR3 DNA: TGTGCCAGCAGCTTGTTGACAAACTATGGCTACACCTTC. This translates into CASSLLTNYGYTF.